This TCR beta chain stems from a study of a mutant IDH1 vaccine in newly diagnosed glioma. The CDR3 loop spans 17 amino acids. Germline values: CDR1 LNHDA, CDR2 SQIVND (reference sequence). V lost 6 bases and J lost 1, with 21 bases in between. Measured with immunoSEQ multiplex PCR; TCRdb has only the in-frame clones, and not every one. In the table there are 30,000 to 40,000 clones, roughly 78% of which are singletons. Time point of the sample: baseline, week 1 (first vaccination visit). The treatment: pre-vaccination baseline after standard-of-care therapy. This receptor was taken from a man aged 35 to 55 with glioma. Some clones in this sample may be carry-over from other donors' samples. The sequenced sample was PBMCs, obtained from a glioma patient treated with radiotherapy, temozolomide or both. This rearrangement joins TRBV19 to TRBJ1-1; D perhaps matches TRBD1 (6 bases). CDR3 amino acids: CASSRQQGFFGNTEAFF. For the CDR3, the DNA is TGTGCCAGTAGCCGGCAACAGGGATTTTTCGGGAACACTGAAGCTTTCTTT.